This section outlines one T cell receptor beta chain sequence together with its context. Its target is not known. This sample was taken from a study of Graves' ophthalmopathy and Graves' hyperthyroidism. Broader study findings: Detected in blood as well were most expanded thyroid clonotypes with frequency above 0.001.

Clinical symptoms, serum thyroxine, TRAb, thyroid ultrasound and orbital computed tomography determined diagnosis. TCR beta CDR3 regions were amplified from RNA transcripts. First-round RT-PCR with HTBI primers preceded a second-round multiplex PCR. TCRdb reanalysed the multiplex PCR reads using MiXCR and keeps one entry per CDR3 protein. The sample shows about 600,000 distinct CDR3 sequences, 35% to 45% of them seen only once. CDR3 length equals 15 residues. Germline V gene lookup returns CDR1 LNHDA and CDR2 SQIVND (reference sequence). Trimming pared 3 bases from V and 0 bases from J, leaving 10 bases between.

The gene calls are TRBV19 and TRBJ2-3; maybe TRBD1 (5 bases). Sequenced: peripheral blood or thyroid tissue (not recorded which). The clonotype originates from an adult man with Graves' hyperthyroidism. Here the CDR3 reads CASSIGQLSTDTQYF. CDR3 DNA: TGTGCCAGTAGTATTGGACAACTTAGCACAGATACGCAGTATTTT.